One sample yielded the 24 T cell receptor beta chains listed below, sequenced in a study of shared clonotypes between healthy human individuals. Clones were sequenced by immunoSEQ multiplex PCR, and TCRdb holds only the in-frame ones, with some missing. The sample lists roughly 1.5 million clones, 95% to 99% occurring once. The specimen was naive CD4+ T cells sorted from blood. Subset indicated: CD45RA+ positively selected. The receptors were sampled from a man between 25 and 39 years old in good health.

J is TRBJ2-1 and V is TRBV19, with D perhaps TRBD1 (6 bases). The CDR3 contains 15 residues. Germline V gives CDR1 LNHDA, CDR2 SQIVND (reference sequence). V gave up 5 bases and J gave up 2 bases, with 13 bases separating them. CDR3 protein: CASSDPRDTYNEQFF. CDR3 in DNA: TGTGCCAGTAGTGACCCGAGGGACACCTACAATGAGCAGTTCTTC.

The chain carries TRBV6-5 and TRBJ2-7; D possibly uses TRBD1 or TRBD2 (5 bases each). Trimming left V 6 bases short and J 6 bases short, with 18 bases between. This CDR3 has 14 residues. CDR1 is MNHEY, CDR2 SVGAGI, per germline. CDR3 region: CASSSRRGVTEQYF. The CDR3 DNA follows: TGTGCCAGCAGCAGTCGACGGGGCGTGACCGAGCAGTACTTC.

The genes are TRBV28 and TRBJ2-1; D is perhaps TRBD2 (6 bases). V lost 7 bases and J 2 bases, leaving 15 bases between the germline ends. The CDR3 loop spans 15 amino acids. Germline loops: CDR1 MDHEN, CDR2 SYDVKM. The CDR3 region has the DNA TGTGCCAGCATTATGGGCGGGAAGCCCTACAATGAGCAGTTCTTC. Residues: CASIMGGKPYNEQFF.

The V call is TRBV29-1, the J call TRBJ2-6, with D uncertain. The CDR3 is 13 residues long. Germline values: CDR1 SQVTM, CDR2 ANQGSEA. The CDR3 bases are TGCAGTGGGCGGAGCTCTGGGGCCAACGTCCTGACTTTC. Translating it yields CSGRSSGANVLTF.

This chain uses TRBV4-1 with TRBJ2-7; 7 bases are shared with TRBD1. Germline CDR1 and CDR2: MGHRA and YSYEKL. This CDR3 comprises 16 residues. V lost 3 bases, J lost 3 bases, and 11 bases stayed unmatched. This CDR3 is CASSHLQGRSNYEQYF. The CDR3 region has the DNA TGCGCCAGCAGCCACCTACAGGGGAGAAGTAACTACGAGCAGTACTTC.

The rearrangement links TRBV28 to TRBJ2-7, with D hard to call. CDR1 is MDHEN and CDR2 is SYDVKM in the germline V gene. V shed 6 bases and J shed 7 bases, with 22 bases lying between them. The CDR3 is 15 amino acids. CDR3 amino acids: CASSSISAAFREQYF. Here the CDR3 DNA reads TGTGCCAGCAGCTCCATTTCGGCCGCCTTCCGGGAGCAGTACTTC.

The gene calls are TRBV2 and TRBJ2-2; 14 nucleotides line up with TRBD2. Germline V lookup: CDR1 SNHLY, CDR2 FYNNEI. This CDR3 contains 16 residues. J gave up 4 bases and V 7 bases, and 5 bases lay outside the gene matches. The CDR3 loop is CASTRLAGGTTGELFF. CDR3 DNA: TGTGCCAGCACCCGACTAGCGGGAGGGACCACCGGGGAGCTGTTTTTT.

The J gene is TRBJ2-1, the V gene TRBV7-9; D unclear. V was trimmed by 7 bases and J by 7 bases, leaving 8 bases between them. Germline-derived CDR1 and CDR2 are SEHNR and FQNEAQ (reference sequence). The CDR3 runs to 11 residues. CDR3 region: CASTGPNEQFF. The CDR3 nucleotides read TGTGCCAGCACCGGTCCAAATGAGCAGTTCTTC.

Comments on this clone: Other DNA sequences in this sample translate to the same CDR3. The chain uses TRBV5-6 and TRBJ1-5; D is uncertain. The CDR3 consists of 13 residues. Trimming pared 3 bases from V and 2 bases from J, leaving 6 bases between. From germline, CDR1 is SGHDT and CDR2 YYEEEE. CDR3 region: CASSSTGNQPQHF. CDR3 nucleotides: TGTGCCAGCAGCTCGACGGGCAATCAGCCCCAGCATTTT.

The chain joins TRBV5-8 to TRBJ2-5, with D tentatively TRBD1 (6 bases). Trimming pared 2 bases from V and 4 bases from J, leaving 6 bases between. The CDR3 totals 12 residues. Germline loops: CDR1 SGHTS, CDR2 YDEGEE. CDR3: CASSLQGETQYF. CDR3 in DNA: TGTGCCAGCAGCTTACAGGGAGAGACCCAGTACTTC.

The sample holds one count of this clone. The chain recombines TRBV6-4 with TRBJ2-3, with D maybe TRBD1 (6 bases). Trimming stripped 6 bases from V and 1 base from J, with 14 bases between. Looked up from germline, CDR1 is MRHNA and CDR2 is SNTAGT. This CDR3 is 15 amino acids long. The CDR3 is CASRIGPGGTDTQYF. The DNA of the CDR3 is TGTGCCAGCAGGATCGGGCCAGGGGGCACAGATACGCAGTATTTT.

The V and J genes are TRBV11-2 and TRBJ1-4; D possibly corresponds to TRBD1 (5 bases). The V gene lost 1 base and the J gene lost 7 bases, with 16 bases spanning the gap. The germline V gene encodes CDR1 SGHAT and CDR2 FQNNGV. CDR3 length: 16 amino acids. CDR3 region: CASSLGPPGYGEKLFF. In DNA, the CDR3 is TGTGCCAGCAGCTTAGGACCCCCAGGGTATGGTGAAAAACTGTTTTTT.

The rearrangement joins TRBV7-2 to TRBJ2-7, with D maybe TRBD1 (6 bases). The CDR3 covers 16 residues. Germline V gives CDR1 SGHTA, CDR2 FQGNSA. Trimming cost V 7 bases and J 0 bases, with 19 bases left between them. CDR3 nucleotide sequence: TGTGCCAGCACCCGAGCCGGAGACAGGAGCTCCTACGAGCAGTACTTC. This sequence encodes CASTRAGDRSSYEQYF. The full variable domain, completed using reference TRBV7-2 and TRBJ2-7, is GAGVSQSPSNKVTEKGKDVELRCDPISGHTALYWYRQSLGQGLEFLIYFQGNSAPDKSGLPSDRFSAERTGGSVSTLTIQRTQQEDSAVYLCASTRAGDRSSYEQYFGPGTRLTVT.

J is TRBJ2-1 and V is TRBV18; D may match TRBD1 or TRBD2 (5 bases each). CDR3 size: 16 residues. Germline assignment: CDR1 KGHSH and CDR2 LQKENI. V was shortened by 0 bases and J by 8 bases, with 17 bases between the two germline ends. The CDR3 region is CASSPPGVGLGDEQFF. DNA of the CDR3: TGTGCCAGCTCACCACCGGGGGTAGGCCTTGGTGATGAGCAGTTCTTC. Supplemented by reference TRBV18 and TRBJ2-1, the full variable domain reads NAGVMQNPRHLVRRRGQEARLRCSPMKGHSHVYWYRQLPEEGLKFMVYLQKENIIDESGMPKERFSAEFPKEGPSILRIQQVVRGDSAAYFCASSPPGVGLGDEQFFGPGTRLTVL.

On this clone itself: An end of the junction does not agree with germline; a read error may underlie this. The chain uses TRBV6-7 and TRBJ2-2, with D possibly being TRBD1 or TRBD2 (5 bases each). TRBV6-7 is assigned to the ORF class and has an uncertain function. This CDR3 has 17 amino acids. Here the CDR3 reads CASSYRGGPTKTGELFF. DNA of the CDR3: TGTGCCAGCAGTTACCGGGGCGGCCCCACGAAAACCGGGGAGCTGTTTTTT.

In regard to this clone: The same CDR3 can be traced to other DNA sequences in this sample. CDR3 bases: TGTGCCAGTAGTATACCTACAGATACGCAGTATTTT. Protein: CASSIPTDTQYF. V gene TRBV19 combines with J gene TRBJ2-3; no definite D call. Germline V gene data show CDR1 as LNHDA and CDR2 as SQIVND (reference sequence). The CDR3 contains 12 residues. Trimming removed 2 bases from V and 3 bases from J, with 3 bases in between.

V gene TRBV4-1 combines with J gene TRBJ2-7; 9 bases align to TRBD1. Germline CDR1 and CDR2: MGHRA and YSYEKL. CDR3 length equals 15 residues. Unmatched junction bases numbered 7, after V lost 3 bases and J lost 4 bases. The CDR3 sequence is CASSQPGQGHYEQYF. CDR3 in DNA: TGCGCCAGCAGCCAGCCGGGACAGGGTCATTACGAGCAGTACTTC.

V and J are TRBV28 and TRBJ1-1; D is unresolved. V lost 6 bases, J lost 1 base, and 9 bases lay in between. The germline gives CDR1 MDHEN, CDR2 SYDVKM. This CDR3 is 13 amino acids long. The CDR3 reads CASSTLPNTEAFF. The CDR3 DNA reads as TGTGCCAGCAGCACTTTACCGAACACTGAAGCTTTCTTT. The whole variable domain, filled in from reference TRBV28 and TRBJ1-1, reads DVKVTQSSRYLVKRTGEKVFLECVQDMDHENMFWYRQDPGLGLRLIYFSYDVKMKEKGDIPEGYSVSREKKERFSLILESASTNQTSMYLCASSTLPNTEAFFGQGTRLTVV.

This sequence joins TRBV5-1 and TRBJ1-1; TRBD1 agrees at 9 bases. CDR3 length: 15 residues. Germline lookup yields CDR1 SGHRS and CDR2 YFSETQ. V lost 4 bases to trimming and J lost 0 bases; unmatched junction nucleotides: 4. The CDR3 nucleotides read TGCGCCAGCAGCGAGGGACAGGGCTTGAACACTGAAGCTTTCTTT. Translating gives CASSEGQGLNTEAFF.

The chain links TRBV5-1 to TRBJ2-3; D is tentatively TRBD1 or TRBD2 (6 bases each). The germline gives CDR1 SGHRS, CDR2 YFSETQ. Deletions cut 4 bases from V and 6 bases from J, with 24 bases between. This CDR3 contains 17 residues. For the CDR3, the DNA is TGCGCCAGCAGCCGGCGGGTTACAGGGATAGCGGAGGATACGCAGTATTTT. Translated: CASSRRVTGIAEDTQYF.

The rearrangement joins TRBV5-1 to TRBJ2-7; the match to TRBD2 covers 7 bases. In germline, CDR1 is SGHRS, CDR2 YFSETQ. The length of the CDR3 is 15 residues. V lost 4 bases and J lost 2; bases outside the gene matches: 9. The CDR3 sequence: CASSTTWGGTYEQYF. CDR3 in DNA: TGCGCCAGCAGCACGACTTGGGGAGGGACCTACGAGCAGTACTTC.

The chain carries TRBV21-1 and TRBJ2-2; TRBD1 is the table's D call and was not checked against the DNA. TRBV21-1 is a pseudogene locus. The CDR3 runs 12 residues. The CDR3 loop is CASSKEHGELFF. DNA of the CDR3: TGTGCCAGCAGCAAAGAACACGGGGAGCTGTTTTTT.

The chain links TRBV19 to TRBJ2-2; possible D gene TRBD1, 6 bases. Trimming pared 6 bases from V and 2 bases from J, leaving 16 bases between. Germline values: CDR1 LNHDA, CDR2 SQIVND (reference sequence). This CDR3 has 16 residues. This chain's CDR3 is CASRERRGGNTGELFF. In DNA, the CDR3 is TGTGCCAGTAGGGAAAGACGAGGGGGTAACACCGGGGAGCTGTTTTTT.

The chain recombines TRBV7-2 with TRBJ1-1, with a tentative D call TRBD1 (5 bases). V dropped 5 bases and J dropped 4 bases, with 17 bases sitting between them. Germline V gives CDR1 SGHTA, CDR2 FQGNSA. The CDR3 contains 15 residues. CDR3 residues: CASSRVGREVTEAFF. The CDR3 region has the DNA TGTGCCAGCAGCCGAGTGGGCAGGGAGGTCACTGAAGCTTTCTTT.